The 15 T cell receptor beta chains given below trace back to one sample, sequenced in a study of cytomegalovirus exposure and HLA in healthy donors. The PCR was carried out with 60 Vbeta primers and 13 Jbeta primers. Assay used: immunoSEQ multiplex PCR; TCRdb lists only in-frame clones, some missing. The table records some 170,000 clones, less than 85% of them present only once. Sequenced input: PBMCs. The receptor set was obtained from a man aged 55 to 70 in good health and CMV-seronegative.

The CDR3 spells CASSQTRVNEQFF. CDR3 in DNA: TGCGCCAGCAGCCAAACTCGAGTGAATGAGCAGTTCTTC. The J gene is TRBJ2-1, the V gene TRBV4-3; no clear D gene. This CDR3 region has 13 residues. Germline V gene data show CDR1 as LGHNA and CDR2 as YSLEER. V was trimmed by 2 bases and J by 7 bases, leaving 9 bases between them.

This sequence joins TRBV19 and TRBJ1-2; 10 bases line up with TRBD1. V shed 7 bases and J 8 bases; nucleotides not matched to a gene: 19. There are 17 residues in the CDR3. From germline, CDR1 is LNHDA and CDR2 SQIVND (reference sequence). DNA of the CDR3: TGTGCCAGTACCGAAGGGACAGGGGTCTCCCTGAGCTACGGCTACACCTTC. Amino acids: CASTEGTGVSLSYGYTF.

This sequence joins TRBV9 and TRBJ2-3, with D perhaps TRBD2 (5 bases). The germline V gene has CDR1 SGDLS and CDR2 YYNGEE. The V and J ends lost 3 bases and 2 bases respectively, with 19 bases between them. The CDR3 length is 17 residues. CDR3: CASSANFYRGDTDTQYF. The CDR3 nucleotides read TGTGCCAGCAGCGCCAACTTCTATCGGGGAGACACAGATACGCAGTATTTT.

The chain's CDR3 is CASSSTRRGSDEQYF. In DNA, the CDR3 is TGTGCCAGCAGTTCTACCCGACGGGGAAGCGACGAGCAGTACTTC. The chain couples TRBV25-1 to TRBJ2-7; a possible D gene is TRBD2 (5 bases). V was pared by 5 bases and J by 5 bases, with 19 bases between. Germline V gene lookup returns CDR1 MGHDK and CDR2 SYGVNS. The CDR3 sequence is 15 residues long.

V usage is TRBV6-9 and J usage is TRBJ2-3; D possibly corresponds to TRBD2 (5 bases). Germline CDR1 is MNHGY and CDR2 is SVAAGI. Trimming took off 4 bases at V and 0 bases at J, with 20 bases between the two ends. There are 18 residues in the CDR3. CDR3 bases: TGTGCCAGCAGTTGCTCGACTACTAGATACTCTAGCACAGATACGCAGTATTTT. Protein: CASSCSTTRYSSTDTQYF.

This rearrangement joins TRBV6-5 to TRBJ1-2, with D maybe TRBD1 (6 bases). Germline V CDR1 and CDR2: MNHEY, SVGAGI. V lost 2 bases to trimming and J lost 3 bases, with 16 bases between them. The CDR3 has 16 residues. The DNA for the CDR3 is TGTGCCAGCAGTTACGCCCCCAGGGGCCTAGACTATGGCTACACCTTC. Its translation is CASSYAPRGLDYGYTF.

The chain joins TRBV18 to TRBJ1-5; possible D gene TRBD1, 5 bases. The CDR3 runs to 15 residues. Trimming took off 6 bases at V and 6 bases at J, with 18 bases between the two ends. In germline, CDR1 is KGHSH, CDR2 LQKENI. DNA of the CDR3: TGTGCCAGCTCTGCGGCGCAGGGAAGTTTTCAGCCCCAGCATTTT. Translating it yields CASSAAQGSFQPQHF.

A single count supports this clone. J is TRBJ2-2 and V is TRBV5-1, with D tentatively TRBD1 (5 bases). CDR1 and CDR2 from the germline V gene are SGHRS and YFSETQ. The CDR3 extends over 13 amino acids. Trimming shortened V by 0 bases and J by 6 bases, and 6 bases separated the two germline ends. Here the CDR3 reads CASSLGQSGELFF. In DNA, the CDR3 is TGCGCCAGCAGCTTGGGACAGTCCGGGGAGCTGTTTTTT.

This clone was seen a handful of times. This chain links TRBV5-1 with TRBJ2-7, with 11 bases that match TRBD1. J gave up 12 bases and V 4 bases, and 9 bases lay outside the gene matches. The CDR3 has 13 amino acids. Germline CDR1 SGHRS, CDR2 YFSETQ. The CDR3 region has the DNA TGCGCCAGCAGCCCGGAGGGACAGGGGGGACCGTACTTC. Its translation: CASSPEGQGGPYF. Full variable domain (rest looked up from reference TRBV5-1 and TRBJ2-7): KAGVTQTPRYLIKTRGQQVTLSCSPISGHRSVSWYQQTPGQGLQFLFEYFSETQRNKGNFPGRFSGRQFSNSRSEMNVSTLELGDSALYLCASSPEGQGGPYFGPGTRLTVT.

V usage is TRBV9 and J usage is TRBJ2-1, with 8 bases fitting TRBD1. Germline V lookup: CDR1 SGDLS, CDR2 YYNGEE. CDR3 size: 16 residues. V shed 3 bases, J shed 0 bases, and the junction held 5 bases outside the gene matches. CDR3 in amino acids: CASSEETGASYNEQFF. DNA of the CDR3: TGTGCCAGCAGCGAAGAGACAGGGGCCTCCTACAATGAGCAGTTCTTC.

The chain joins TRBV28 to TRBJ2-2; 7 bases map to TRBD1. Germline V gives CDR1 MDHEN, CDR2 SYDVKM. V lost 4 bases to trimming and J lost 3 bases; unmatched junction nucleotides: 8. CDR3 size: 16 residues. The CDR3 protein is CASSYPLTGYTGELFF. The DNA for the CDR3 is TGTGCCAGCAGTTACCCCCTGACAGGGTACACCGGGGAGCTGTTTTTT.

V and J are TRBV15 and TRBJ2-7; a weak D match, TRBD1 (5 bases). The CDR3 consists of 15 residues. The V gene's germline CDR1 is LNHNV and CDR2 YYDKDF (reference sequence). Trimming took 0 bases from V and 7 from J, leaving 16 bases between them. The CDR3 DNA reads as TGTGCCACCAGCAGAGATACAGGTGGGGTGGGAGAGCAGTACTTC. Protein sequence: CATSRDTGGVGEQYF.

V gene TRBV11-2 combines with J gene TRBJ1-2; the D gene is possibly TRBD1 (5 bases). There are 14 residues in the CDR3. Looked up from germline, CDR1 is SGHAT and CDR2 is FQNNGV. Trimming shortened V by 4 bases and J by 8 bases, and 17 bases separated the two germline ends. The CDR3 loop is CASSSNPQGRGYTF. CDR3 sequence (DNA): TGTGCCAGCAGCTCCAACCCGCAGGGCAGAGGCTACACCTTC.

V gene TRBV30 combines with J gene TRBJ1-2; possibly TRBD1 for D (5 bases). The CDR3 extends over 13 amino acids. The V gene lost 0 bases and the J gene lost 6 bases, with 11 bases spanning the gap. Germline assignment: CDR1 GTSNPN and CDR2 SVGIG (reference sequence). The CDR3: CAWSVGGYDGYTF. The CDR3 region has the DNA TGTGCCTGGAGTGTGGGGGGATACGATGGCTACACCTTC.

This chain joins TRBV9 and TRBJ2-5; 11 bases agree with TRBD1. V lost 3 bases to trimming and J lost 4 bases; unmatched junction nucleotides: 8. The V gene's germline CDR1 is SGDLS and CDR2 YYNGEE. This CDR3 comprises 16 residues. The CDR3 coding sequence is TGTGCCAGCAGCGGAGGGGGGGGGACAGGGGGAGAGACCCAGTACTTC. The encoded protein is CASSGGGGTGGETQYF.